The source of this TCR beta chain is a study of blood T cell repertoires in COVID-19. Study-wide context: Sample material is recorded as cDNA or gDNA derived from T cells, B-cell-depleted T cells, or PBMCs.

In the study's own analysis: Amplified reference gene primers provided the basis for estimating nucleated cell counts. Generated by immunoSEQ multiplex PCR, the TCRdb table keeps only in-frame clones and is missing some. V, J and clone size are those of that table, while D and trimming were read from the DNA. Altogether about 31,000 clones are present, 90% being singletons, with the ten largest covering 8.4%. The sequencing sample was made of peripheral blood. The clonotype was recovered from a man in his 70s with active or convalescent COVID-19.

In DNA form, the CDR3 reads TGTGCCAGCAGTGAAGCCGGACAGTACGAGCAGTACGTC. Its protein is CASSEAGQYEQYV. V and J are TRBV6-1 and TRBJ2-7; D may be TRBD1 (6 bases). The CDR3 length is 13 residues. Looked up from germline, CDR1 is MNHNS and CDR2 is SASEGT. V dropped 0 bases and J dropped 4 bases, with 7 bases sitting between them.